These 27 T cell receptor beta chains were all obtained from the same sample, sequenced in a study of a mutant IDH1 vaccine in newly diagnosed glioma (dated by TCRdb to 2020 to 2023). The intended sense of this specimen's time point label: week 11, during vaccination. Each vaccine dose was 300 ug of a 20-mer mutant IDH1 peptide in Montanide, given subcutaneously with topical imiquimod. Their antigens remain unidentified. Library prep was done by the immunoSEQ multiplex PCR assay. The table was pulled from immuneACCESS by TCRdb, which kept in-frame rearrangements only. Such tables lose some clones; where checked, under half of the loss comes from unresolved V genes, and the rest has no known cause. A total of about 64,000 clones appear in this sample, around 85% of them only once. Of the sample, approximately 8.3% is held by the ten largest clones. This specimen consisted of PBMCs, obtained from a glioma patient whose treatment included an IDH1 peptide vaccine. All receptors come from a woman in her forties or fifties with glioma.

The CDR3 reads CASSQGRGQGYTF. CDR3 DNA: TGCGCCAGCAGCCAAGGGAGGGGGCAAGGCTACACCTTC. The chain carries TRBV4-3 and TRBJ1-2; 7 nucleotides line up with TRBD1. The V gene's germline CDR1 is LGHNA and CDR2 YSLEER. The CDR3 extends over 13 amino acids. J gave up 8 bases and V 1 base, and 4 bases lay outside the gene matches.

V is TRBV30 and J is TRBJ2-1; D ambiguous. Germline-derived CDR1 and CDR2 are GTSNPN and SVGIG (reference sequence). Trimming left V 4 bases short and J 3 bases short, with 10 bases between. This CDR3 is 13 amino acids long. DNA of the CDR3: TGTGCCTGGATCCGAGACGACTACAATGAGCAGTTCTTC. Protein sequence: CAWIRDDYNEQFF.

The sample holds a few counts of this clone. CDR3 region: CSVAQGGVDTEAFF. CDR3 nucleotide sequence: TGCAGCGTTGCACAGGGGGGAGTCGACACTGAAGCTTTCTTT. The chain uses TRBV29-1 and TRBJ1-1; 8 nucleotides line up with TRBD1. The CDR3 is 14 residues long. Trimming cost V 4 bases and J 3 bases; bases outside gene matches: 7. Germline lookup yields CDR1 SQVTM and CDR2 ANQGSEA. Using reference TRBV29-1 and TRBJ1-1 for the parts outside the CDR3, the full variable domain is SAVISQKPSRDICQRGTSLTIQCQVDSQVTMMFWYRQQPGQSLTLIATANQGSEATYESGFVIDKFPISRPNLTFSTLTVSNMSPEDSSIYLCSVAQGGVDTEAFFGQGTRLTVV.

This clone was seen once. This chain uses TRBV5-1 with TRBJ1-2; a weak D match, TRBD1 (5 bases). Germline V gene sequence: CDR1 SGHRS, CDR2 YFSETQ. CDR3 size: 14 residues. V gave up 2 bases and J gave up 8 bases, with 16 bases separating them. The chain's CDR3 is CASSFSDTTMGYTF. CDR3 in DNA: TGCGCCAGCAGCTTTTCGGACACGACTATGGGCTACACCTTC.

This clone was detected once. CDR3 residues: CASSIGTSRVQETQYF. CDR3 nucleotides: TGCGCCAGCAGCATAGGGACTAGCAGGGTACAAGAGACCCAGTACTTC. The chain employs TRBV5-1 and TRBJ2-5; 9 nucleotides line up with TRBD2. V was pared by 4 bases and J by 2 bases, with 9 bases of the junction left unmatched. The germline gives CDR1 SGHRS, CDR2 YFSETQ. The CDR3 loop spans 16 amino acids.

The chain has TRBV5-4 and TRBJ2-3, with 7 bases identical to TRBD2. This CDR3 contains 16 residues. CDR1 and CDR2 (germline): SGHNT, YYREEE (reference sequence). The trim removed 3 bases at V and 2 bases at J, leaving 9 bases unmatched. CDR3 sequence reads: CASSSVKSGATDTQYF. The CDR3 region has the DNA TGTGCCAGCAGCTCAGTGAAGAGCGGGGCCACAGATACGCAGTATTTT.

This rearrangement joins TRBV9 to TRBJ1-4; 7 nucleotides line up with TRBD1. The CDR3 is made up of 15 amino acids. Looked up from germline, CDR1 is SGDLS and CDR2 is YYNGEE. Trimming took 0 bases from V and 4 from J; bases not matched to a gene: 3. The CDR3 DNA is TGTGCCAGCAGCGTAGGAGGACAGGATAATGAAAAACTGTTTTTT. This codes for CASSVGGQDNEKLFF.

CDR3 protein: CASSETREIYEKLFF. The CDR3 DNA reads TGTGCCAGCAGTGAAACCCGGGAAATCTACGAAAAACTGTTTTTT. V and J are TRBV25-1 and TRBJ1-4; D is uncertain. The CDR3 has 15 residues. CDR1 is MGHDK and CDR2 is SYGVNS in the germline V gene. Trimming left V 2 bases short and J 8 bases short, with 15 bases between.

The chain is built from TRBV30 and TRBJ2-2, with a tentative D call TRBD2 (7 bases). CDR1 GTSNPN and CDR2 SVGIG come from the germline V gene (reference sequence). V was shortened by 7 bases and J by 1 base, with 16 bases between the two germline ends. The CDR3 is 15 amino acids. The CDR3 sequence: CASTRRGGNTGELFF. The CDR3 nucleotides read TGTGCCTCAACTCGGAGGGGGGGGAACACCGGGGAGCTGTTTTTT. Supplemented by reference TRBV30 and TRBJ2-2, the full variable domain reads SQTIHQWPATLVQPVGSPLSLECTVEGTSNPNLYWYRQAAGRGLQLLFYSVGIGQISSEVPQNLSASRPQDRQFILSSKKLLLSDSGFYLCASTRRGGNTGELFFGEGSRLTVL.

The rearrangement joins TRBV19 to TRBJ1-2; maybe TRBD1 (5 bases). The CDR3 has 14 residues. The germline V and J ends were trimmed by 10 bases and 1 base, with 16 bases remaining between them. In germline, CDR1 is LNHDA, CDR2 SQIVND (reference sequence). The CDR3 here is CAIPGRGGNYGYTF. As DNA, the CDR3 is TGTGCCATTCCTGGGCGGGGGGGTAACTATGGCTACACCTTC. Full variable domain (missing parts from reference TRBV19 and TRBJ1-2): DGGITQSPKYLFRKEGQNVTLSCEQNLNHDAMYWYRQDPGQGLRLIYYSQIVNDFQKGDIAEGYSVSREKKESFPLTVTSAQKNPTAFYLCAIPGRGGNYGYTFGSGTRLTVV.

The V and J genes are TRBV7-2 and TRBJ1-2; TRBD1 matches 9 bases. The CDR3 consists of 15 residues. Unmatched junction bases numbered 2, after V lost 1 base and J lost 2 bases. Germline CDR1 and CDR2: SGHTA and FQGNSA. For the CDR3, the DNA is TGTGCCAGCAGCTTAGGACAGGGGGAGAACTATGGCTACACCTTC. Translated, it gives CASSLGQGENYGYTF.

CDR3: CASSSHSSNEKLFF. DNA for the CDR3: TGTGCCAGCAGCTCACATTCGTCTAATGAAAAACTGTTTTTT. The chain carries TRBV11-3 and TRBJ1-4; no definite D call. CDR3 length equals 14 residues. Germline V CDR1 and CDR2: SGHNT, YENEEA. Trimming removed 4 bases from V and 3 bases from J, with 9 bases in between.

The J gene is TRBJ2-1, the V gene TRBV10-3; maybe TRBD1 (6 bases). This CDR3 has 14 amino acids. V lost 5 bases and J 6 bases, leaving 14 bases between the germline ends. Germline-derived CDR1 and CDR2 are ENHRY and SYGVKD. Written as DNA, the CDR3 is TGTGCCATCAGTCAGGACAGAGACCTCAATGAGCAGTTCTTC. It codes for CAISQDRDLNEQFF.

This clone was picked up a small number of times. V gene TRBV2 combines with J gene TRBJ1-1; D remains unclear. V dropped 5 bases and J dropped 4 bases, with 8 bases sitting between them. The CDR3 totals 12 residues. Germline V lookup: CDR1 SNHLY, CDR2 FYNNEI. This CDR3 is CASSPMVTEAFF. The CDR3 DNA sequence: TGTGCCAGCAGTCCCATGGTCACTGAAGCTTTCTTT.

The DNA of the CDR3 is TGTGCCAGCAGCCTTGGCAAGGGACATCTACTCCAAGAGACCCAGTACTTC. Its protein is CASSLGKGHLLQETQYF. The chain employs TRBV5-4 and TRBJ2-5, with a weak D call TRBD1 (6 bases). CDR3 length: 17 amino acids. Trimming removed 4 bases from V and 1 base from J, with 20 bases in between. Per the germline V gene, CDR1 is SGHNT and CDR2 is YYREEE (reference sequence).

The chain links TRBV10-3 to TRBJ2-6; maybe TRBD2 (5 bases). V was trimmed by 6 bases and J by 2 bases, leaving 20 bases between them. The CDR3 length is 18 residues. The V gene's germline CDR1 is ENHRY and CDR2 SYGVKD. Written as DNA, the CDR3 is TGTGCCATCAGGAGGGAACAAGGACGGCACCCTGGGGCCAACGTCCTGACTTTC. This translates into CAIRREQGRHPGANVLTF.

This clone came up once. The CDR3 here is CASSSVLNEQYF. DNA for the CDR3: TGTGCCAGCAGCTCGGTACTCAACGAGCAGTACTTC. The J gene is TRBJ2-7, the V gene TRBV5-4, with no clear D. The CDR3 runs 12 residues. Per germline, CDR1 SGHNT and CDR2 YYREEE (reference sequence). V was clipped by 3 bases and J by 5 bases, with 9 bases between them. The complete variable domain, with remaining parts taken from reference TRBV5-4 and TRBJ2-7, reads ETGVTQSPTHLIKTRGQQVTLRCSSQSGHNTVSWYQQALGQGPQFIFQYYREEENGRGNFPPRFSGLQFPNYSSELNVNALELDDSALYLCASSSVLNEQYFGPGTRLTVT.

Comment on this clone: Other DNA sequences in the same sample also yield this CDR3. V usage is TRBV14 and J usage is TRBJ1-1, with 7 positions matching TRBD1. V was pared by 3 bases and J by 3 bases, with 1 base of the junction left unmatched. Germline CDR1 reads SGHDN; CDR2 reads FVKESK. CDR3 length equals 13 residues. The CDR3 reads CASSQGQHTEAFF. CDR3 nucleotides: TGTGCCAGCAGCCAGGGACAGCACACTGAAGCTTTCTTT.

This chain connects TRBV27 to TRBJ1-2; the D gene is possibly TRBD1 (5 bases). This CDR3 is 15 amino acids long. V was pared by 6 bases and J by 0 bases, with 14 bases between. The germline gives CDR1 MNHEY, CDR2 SMNVEV (reference sequence). This CDR3 is CASRQSGPANYGYTF. The CDR3, as DNA: TGTGCCAGCAGGCAGTCAGGGCCAGCTAACTATGGCTACACCTTC.

The chain carries TRBV27 and TRBJ1-4, with 8 nucleotides matching TRBD1. V shed 6 bases and J 4 bases; nucleotides not matched to a gene: 7. CDR3 size: 15 residues. The germline gives CDR1 MNHEY, CDR2 SMNVEV (reference sequence). DNA for the CDR3: TGTGCCAGCAGAGGCAGGGGGCTCTATAATGAAAAACTGTTTTTT. As protein: CASRGRGLYNEKLFF.

This clone was counted once. This sequence joins TRBV18 and TRBJ1-6; 7 bases align to TRBD1. The J segment lost 5 bases and the V segment lost 2 bases, leaving 3 bases of the junction unmatched. CDR3 length equals 15 residues. The germline CDR1 and CDR2 sequences are KGHSH and LQKENI. CDR3 DNA sequence: TGTGCCAGCTCACCAGGGACAGCCGATAATTCACCCCTCCACTTT. It specifies CASSPGTADNSPLHF.

The chain is built from TRBV19 and TRBJ1-5; 8 bases are shared with TRBD1. The length of the CDR3 is 18 residues. The germline V gene encodes CDR1 LNHDA and CDR2 SQIVND (reference sequence). V was clipped by 5 bases and J by 0 bases; unmatched bases: 12. In DNA form, the CDR3 reads TGTGCCAGTAGTCCGACCTTTGGGACAGGATATAGCAATCAGCCCCAGCATTTT. Encoded protein: CASSPTFGTGYSNQPQHF.

The chain recombines TRBV27 with TRBJ2-2; a possible D gene is TRBD1 (5 bases). The V and J ends lost 5 bases and 7 bases respectively, with 14 bases between them. CDR1 is MNHEY, CDR2 SMNVEV, per germline (reference sequence). The CDR3 is 14 amino acids. The CDR3 here is CASSPDRRYGELFF. CDR3 coding DNA: TGTGCCAGCAGTCCTGACAGACGCTACGGGGAGCTGTTTTTT.

The chain uses TRBV30 and TRBJ1-4; no clear D. CDR3 length: 15 residues. Germline V gives CDR1 GTSNPN, CDR2 SVGIG (reference sequence). Trimming shortened V by 0 bases and J by 3 bases, and 11 bases separated the two germline ends. In DNA, the CDR3 is TGTGCCTGGAGTGTCCCCGGGGATCCTAATGAAAAACTGTTTTTT. Translating gives CAWSVPGDPNEKLFF.

The genes are TRBV2 and TRBJ1-2; 9 bases line up with TRBD1. The CDR3 runs to 13 residues. Unmatched junction bases numbered 1, after V lost 6 bases and J lost 2 bases. Germline CDR1 is SNHLY and CDR2 is FYNNEI. The CDR3 DNA sequence: TGTGCCAGCAGCGGGACAGGGAACTATGGCTACACCTTC. Its translation is CASSGTGNYGYTF.

This rearrangement joins TRBV6-5 to TRBJ1-1, with unresolved D. V lost 6 bases to trimming and J lost 5 bases, with 13 bases between them. Per germline, CDR1 MNHEY and CDR2 SVGAGI. CDR3 length: 13 residues. DNA for the CDR3: TGTGCCAGCAGGGGCCAGATGGGAACTGAAGCTTTCTTT. Residues: CASRGQMGTEAFF.

V and J are TRBV11-2 and TRBJ2-1; a possible D gene is TRBD2 (6 bases). The CDR3 covers 14 residues. V was shortened by 4 bases and J by 6 bases, with 13 bases between the two germline ends. Germline CDR1 SGHAT, CDR2 FQNNGV. The CDR3 DNA reads TGTGCCAGCAGCTCCGACCGGACTATCAATGAGCAGTTCTTC. It encodes CASSSDRTINEQFF.